The source of this T cell receptor beta chain is a study of shared clonotypes between healthy human individuals. The study's findings and limits: Tissues were not sampled, only blood, and their repertoires likely differ. Naive CD4 clonotypes were shared across several donors at roughly 5%.

V lost 8 bases, J lost 0 bases, and 17 bases lay in between. The CDR3 covers 16 residues. Looked up from germline, CDR1 is MNHGY and CDR2 is SAAAGT. Assay used: immunoSEQ multiplex PCR; TCRdb lists only in-frame clones, some missing. Found here are some 2,100,000 clones, roughly 95% of them singletons; the top ten hold 0.1% to 0.15%. This clone was seen a single time. Its matching antigen is unknown. Sequencing input: naive CD4+ T cells sorted from blood. The subset here: CD45RA+ positively selected. The sequence derives from a man in his late teens or twenties in good health. The chain couples TRBV6-8 to TRBJ2-1; D may match TRBD1 or TRBD2 (5 bases each). CDR3 DNA: TGTGCCAGCGGTTTAAGGGACGGTCGCTCCTACAATGAGCAGTTCTTC. It encodes CASGLRDGRSYNEQFF.